The clone carrying this T cell receptor (beta chain) was recorded many times. There were TCR beta CDR3 regions amplified from RNA transcripts. RT-PCR in the first round (using the HTBI primer set) targeted the TCR CDR3. Each CDR3 protein is one row after TCRdb ran MiXCR on the multiplex PCR reads. This table has around 560,000 distinct CDR3 sequences, about a sixth appearing once. These data come from a study of T cells in Graves' hyperthyroidism and ophthalmopathy. The length of the CDR3 is 12 residues. The V gene lost 4 bases and the J gene lost 7 bases, with 11 bases spanning the gap. Germline V gene data show CDR1 as SNHLY and CDR2 as FYNNEI.

Material for sequencing was blood. This receptor was taken from a woman younger than 30 with Graves' hyperthyroidism. The chain joins TRBV2 to TRBJ2-7; D unclear. The CDR3 loop is CASSVTSVEQYF. Written as DNA, the CDR3 is TGTGCCAGCAGTGTGACTTCCGTTGAGCAGTACTTC.